These 17 T cell receptor delta chains originate from one sample sequenced in a study of γδ T cells in repeated Plasmodium falciparum infection. TCRdb fed the multiplex PCR reads into CATT to redo clone calling. The profile shows 70,000 to 95,000 delta-chain clones, under 1.5% of them singletons. Gammadelta T cells were flow-sorted from PBMC into Vgamma9/Vdelta2+ and Vdelta2-negative populations for bulk analysis. Sample: gamma-delta T cells from blood. The receptors stem from a pool of human donors (malaria-infected and uninfected, not separated).

In regard to this clone: TCRdb attributes to this sequence the protein of a much larger clone, which differs from the DNA translation at residue 16; a read error is likely, and the protein displayed is translated from the DNA. The V call is TRDV1, the J call TRDJ1; 9 nucleotides align to TRDD3. The J gene, left out of TCRdb, was set here by checking the DNA against germline. The CDR3 totals 21 residues. Germline lookup yields CDR1 TSWWSYY and CDR2 QGS. V was pared by 2 bases and J by 3 bases, with 22 bases of the junction left unmatched. The CDR3 coding sequence is TGTGCTCTTGGGGAAAGCACTAGGTACTGGGGGACCCGGGGGTACGCCGATAAACTCATCTTT. It specifies CALGESTRYWGTRGYADKLIF.

As to this clone: A much more abundant neighbour one base away suggests this may be a read error. The same CDR3 arises from other DNA sequences in this sample as well. The gene calls are TRDV1 and TRDJ1; 12 bases line up with TRDD3. V was pared by 0 bases and J by 0 bases, with 20 bases of the junction left unmatched. CDR3 length equals 23 residues. Germline lookup yields CDR1 TSWWSYY and CDR2 QGS. CDR3 DNA sequence: TGTGCTCTTGGGGAACTGCGGCACTCCTTTCCTTACTGGGGGATACTTCACACCGATAAACTCATCTTT. Translating gives CALGELRHSFPYWGILHTDKLIF.

This clone was detected a few times. A read error is likely here: a far larger clone is one base away. Other nucleotide sequences from this sample produce the same CDR3. V usage is TRDV1 and J usage is TRDJ1, with 7 bases aligning to TRDD3. TCRdb leaves out the J gene; it was filled in here by matching the DNA to germline. The V gene's germline CDR1 is TSWWSYY and CDR2 QGS. V lost 2 bases and J lost 0; bases outside the gene matches: 15. The CDR3 is 19 residues long. CDR3 in amino acids: CALGEGLLGGYAYTDKLIF. The CDR3 region has the DNA TGTGCTCTTGGGGAAGGGCTTCTCGGAGGATACGCGTACACCGATAAACTCATCTTT.

About this clone: The TCRdb protein, from a much larger clone, departs from this DNA's translation at residue 15, likely by read error; the protein shown derives from the DNA. The V and J genes are TRDV1 and TRDJ2, with TRDD3 matching 8 bases. TCRdb carries no J gene annotation; the J gene was assigned here by matching the DNA with germline. This CDR3 region has 22 residues. V trimming: 3 bases; J trimming: 1 base; junction bases outside the gene matches: 22. Germline CDR1 reads TSWWSYY; CDR2 reads QGS. CDR3 residues: CALGDPLLRTGDTRVLTAQLFF. CDR3 nucleotides: TGTGCTCTTGGGGACCCCCTTTTACGTACTGGGGATACCAGGGTTTTGACAGCACAACTCTTCTTT.

With regard to this clone: With a much larger clone just one base away, this may be a read error. Additional DNA sequences in this sample encode the identical CDR3. For the CDR3, the DNA is TGTGCTCTTGGGAAGGCCCCTGATTCCATATTGTGGAGGGGGATGAAGGCCGATAAACTCATCTTT. Encoded protein: CALGKAPDSILWRGMKADKLIF. This chain connects TRDV1 to TRDJ1; TRDD3 matches 7 bases. TCRdb carries no J gene annotation; the J gene was assigned here by matching the DNA with germline. CDR3 length: 22 amino acids. From germline, CDR1 is TSWWSYY and CDR2 QGS. V gave up 5 bases and J gave up 3 bases; unmatched junction bases: 30.

This clone was observed a handful of times. TCRdb assigns this DNA the protein of a much larger clone, which departs from its translation at residue 4; this likely reflects a read error, and the protein shown comes from translating the DNA. The chain uses TRDV2 and TRDJ3; 7 nucleotides match TRDD3. Because TCRdb records no J gene, it was assigned here through a match of the DNA to germline. CDR3 size: 22 residues. Trimming at V came to 5 bases and at J to 0 bases, leaving 21 bases not matched to a gene. From germline, CDR1 is GEAIGNYY and CDR2 EKD. CDR3 nucleotides: TGTGCCTGTGGTTCACCCACCGGAATGGGGGAACGTAGCTCCTGGGACACCCGACAGATGTTTTTC. Its protein product is CACGSPTGMGERSSWDTRQMFF.

This clone was observed at least ten times. TCRdb's protein, taken from a much larger clone, differs from this DNA's translation at residue 8, likely owing to a read error; the protein displayed comes from the DNA. This sequence joins TRDV1 and TRDJ1; unclear D gene. Because TCRdb records no J gene, it was assigned here through a match of the DNA to germline. Germline-derived CDR1 and CDR2 are TSWWSYY and QGS. The V gene lost 3 bases and the J gene lost 3 bases, with 11 bases spanning the gap. This CDR3 comprises 14 residues. CDR3 DNA: TGTGCTCTTGGGGATTTAACCGGTGCCGATAAACTCATCTTT. This encodes CALGDLTGADKLIF.

This clone was counted between two and nine times. This likely came from a read error, as a far larger clone is one base away. The same CDR3 arises from other DNA sequences in this sample as well. The genes are TRDV1 and TRDJ1, with TRDD3 identical over 9 bases. Unmatched junction bases numbered 11, after V lost 1 base and J lost 8 bases. CDR1 is TSWWSYY, CDR2 QGS, per germline. The CDR3 contains 16 residues. CDR3 DNA: TGTGCTCTTGGGGAACCGCTAGGGACTGGGGGAGACAAACTCATCTTT. Protein sequence: CALGEPLGTGGDKLIF.

Many counts were recorded for this clone. J is TRDJ1 and V is TRDV1; D uncertain. The length of the CDR3 is 18 residues. The germline CDR1 and CDR2 sequences are TSWWSYY and QGS. V lost 0 bases to trimming and J lost 0 bases, with 17 bases between them. CDR3 bases: TGTGCTCTTGGGGAACTAAAAGGGAGGGTCAAGTACACCGATAAACTCATCTTT. Its protein is CALGELKGRVKYTDKLIF.

This clone has only a few counts. Translating this DNA gives a protein that differs at residue 5 from the TCRdb one, which belongs to a much larger clone; a read error is likely, and the protein shown is this translation. The chain carries TRDV2 and TRDJ1, with 13 bases lining up with TRDD3. Germline trimming cut 3 bases from V and 8 bases from J; bases unmatched to any gene: 11. The CDR3 sequence is 16 residues long. Germline lookup yields CDR1 GEAIGNYY and CDR2 EKD. The CDR3 loop reads CACDALGDTDKGKLIF. The CDR3 coding sequence is TGTGCCTGTGACGCACTGGGGGATACGGATAAAGGGAAACTCATCTTT.

This clone has only a few counts. This DNA translates differently at residue 4 from the TCRdb protein, which is that of a much larger clone; a read error is likely, and the protein shown is the DNA's own translation. The chain uses TRDV2 and TRDJ1; 13 nucleotides match TRDD3. Germline matching of the DNA provided the J gene here, since TCRdb leaves it blank. This CDR3 has 16 amino acids. The ends lost 6 bases at V and 2 bases at J; junction bases unmatched: 8. Germline values: CDR1 GEAIGNYY, CDR2 EKD. The CDR3 bases are TGTGCCTGTATGGGACTGGGGGATACGGGTACCGATAAACTCATCTTT. Amino acids: CACMGLGDTGTDKLIF.

This clone was detected ten times or more. The chain uses TRDV1 and TRDJ1; D not certain. V was shortened by 4 bases and J by 4 bases, with 25 bases between the two germline ends. The CDR3 is made up of 18 amino acids. Germline loops: CDR1 TSWWSYY, CDR2 QGS. CDR3 coding DNA: TGTGCTCTTGGGGTCTTTGGTTACGGCCCAAGCCCTCTCGATAAACTCATCTTT. Translating it yields CALGVFGYGPSPLDKLIF.

As concerns this clone: The protein recorded in TCRdb matches a much larger clone and deviates from this DNA's translation at residue 3, suggesting a read error; the protein here is obtained by translating the DNA. This rearrangement joins TRDV2 to TRDJ1; D is perhaps TRDD2 or TRDD3 (7 bases each). TCRdb carries no J gene annotation; the J gene was assigned here by matching the DNA with germline. This CDR3 has 22 amino acids. CDR1 GEAIGNYY and CDR2 EKD come from the germline V gene. The CDR3 is CARDTRLPSNYTGDPRGYKLIF. The DNA for the CDR3 is TGTGCCCGTGACACCCGCCTTCCTTCCAACTATACTGGGGATCCCCGAGGATATAAACTCATCTTT.

This clone has more than one count but fewer than ten. This likely reflects a read error, since a far larger clone is one base away. The sample contains more than one DNA sequence encoding this CDR3. The gene calls are TRDV3 and TRDJ1, with TRDD3 matching 9 bases. The CDR3 is 16 residues long. CDR1 and CDR2 (germline): TVYSNPD, GDNSRS (reference sequence). V dropped 2 bases and J dropped 5; count of bases not matched to a gene: 15. The CDR3 reads CAFSTTVAGGSDKLIF. CDR3 bases: TGTGCCTTTTCAACCACGGTTGCTGGGGGATCAGATAAACTCATCTTT.

This clone was seen a handful of times. The TCRdb record carries a much larger clone's protein, which differs from this DNA's translation at residue 16; a read error is the likely cause, and the protein listed here is the DNA translation. The CDR3 DNA follows: TGTGCTCTTGGGGAACAGCCTTGTACTGGGGGATACGCTGATGTGCCGTACACCGATAAACTCATCTTT. It specifies CALGEQPCTGGYADVPYTDKLIF. The J gene is TRDJ1, the V gene TRDV1; 13 nucleotides match TRDD3. TCRdb supplies no J gene; here it was assigned by aligning the nucleotide sequence to germline. Trimming at V came to 1 base and at J to 0 bases, leaving 20 bases not matched to a gene. Germline CDR1 is TSWWSYY and CDR2 is QGS. The CDR3 length is 23 residues.

This clone has just a few counts. A far larger clone lies a single base away; this is likely a read error. The same CDR3 is also encoded by other DNA sequences in this sample. The chain employs TRDV1 and TRDJ1; 13 bases line up with TRDD3. The V gene's germline CDR1 is TSWWSYY and CDR2 QGS. The ends lost 0 bases at V and 0 bases at J; junction bases unmatched: 25. This CDR3 has 25 residues. The CDR3 DNA follows: TGTGCTCTTGGGGAACTTTCCCTCCCCCTTTACTGGGGGATACGTGAGCCGTTGTACACCGATAAACTCATCTTT. It yields the protein CALGELSLPLYWGIREPLYTDKLIF.

This clone was detected a few times. A read error likely explains this, since a far larger clone differs by one base. The sample holds other DNA sequences that translate to the same CDR3. The rearrangement joins TRDV2 to TRDJ3; 7 nucleotides align to TRDD3. The ends lost 4 bases at V and 0 bases at J; junction bases unmatched: 11. CDR3 size: 19 residues. CDR1 is GEAIGNYY, CDR2 EKD, per germline. The CDR3 is CACDKAGGIGSWDTRQMFF. The CDR3 coding sequence is TGTGCCTGTGATAAGGCTGGGGGGATCGGCTCCTGGGACACCCGACAGATGTTTTTC.